The 10 T cell receptor beta chains presented below share a single source sample, sequenced in a study of OX40 agonist ivuxolimab in advanced cancers. Produced via immunoSEQ multiplex PCR; TCRdb's table is partial and in-frame only. The top ten clones hold roughly 6% of a sample with about 55,000 clones, over 75% of them seen once. This specimen consisted of CD4+ or CD8+ T cells sorted from blood, obtained in a trial of the OX40 agonist ivuxolimab. The receptors were sampled from an adult with an advanced solid tumor such as melanoma, head and neck, liver or kidney cancer.

The genes are TRBV4-2 and TRBJ2-5; D is unresolved. Germline V gene lookup returns CDR1 LGHNA and CDR2 YNFKEQ. CDR3 size: 14 residues. The V gene lost 1 base and the J gene lost 5 bases, with 11 bases spanning the gap. The CDR3 is CASSQATGRETQYF. CDR3 DNA: TGTGCCAGCAGCCAAGCAACGGGTCGGGAGACCCAGTACTTC.

In its sample, this clone was seen once. This chain links TRBV2 with TRBJ1-2; the D gene is possibly TRBD1 (5 bases). Germline V CDR1 and CDR2: SNHLY, FYNNEI. V shed 0 bases and J shed 7 bases, with 18 bases lying between them. CDR3 length: 16 residues. DNA of the CDR3: TGTGCCAGCAGTGAAGCGCTGGCCGGGGGAGGTCGTGGCTACACCTTC. Encoded protein: CASSEALAGGGRGYTF.

V is TRBV4-3 and J is TRBJ1-6, with 8 bases fitting TRBD1. Germline-derived CDR1 and CDR2 are LGHNA and YSLEER. This CDR3 is 15 amino acids long. The ends lost 0 bases at V and 10 bases at J; junction bases unmatched: 5. The CDR3 nucleotides are TGCGCCAGCAGCCAAGAACAGGGGGTAAGATCACCCCTCCACTTT. Residues: CASSQEQGVRSPLHF.

The chain carries TRBV5-1 and TRBJ2-3, with D uncertain. The germline V gene has CDR1 SGHRS and CDR2 YFSETQ. The V end was cut by 4 bases, the J end by 1 base, with 13 bases between. CDR3 length equals 15 residues. The DNA of the CDR3 is TGCGCCAGCAGCCTTTATGCTAGGGGCACAGATACGCAGTATTTT. Protein: CASSLYARGTDTQYF. Filled out from reference TRBV5-1 and TRBJ2-3, the complete variable domain reads KAGVTQTPRYLIKTRGQQVTLSCSPISGHRSVSWYQQTPGQGLQFLFEYFSETQRNKGNFPGRFSGRQFSNSRSEMNVSTLELGDSALYLCASSLYARGTDTQYFGPGTRLTVL.

The chain carries TRBV10-3 and TRBJ1-4, with D possibly being TRBD1 (6 bases). Per the germline V gene, CDR1 is ENHRY and CDR2 is SYGVKD. Trimming took off 2 bases at V and 2 bases at J, with 9 bases between the two ends. This CDR3 contains 15 residues. CDR3 coding DNA: TGTGCCATCAGTGAGCGAGGGGGTACTAATGAAAAACTGTTTTTT. This sequence encodes CAISERGGTNEKLFF.

V gene TRBV5-1 combines with J gene TRBJ2-7; D tentatively fits TRBD1 or TRBD2 (6 bases each). Germline assignment: CDR1 SGHRS and CDR2 YFSETQ. V lost 0 bases and J lost 6, with 13 bases in between. The CDR3 consists of 14 residues. Written as DNA, the CDR3 is TGCGCCAGCAGCTTGGACGGGGGCCCGGGCGAGCAGTACTTC. Translating it yields CASSLDGGPGEQYF.

This rearrangement joins TRBV7-3 to TRBJ2-3, with no clear D. The V end was cut by 3 bases, the J end by 2 bases, with 9 bases between. CDR3 length: 14 residues. The germline CDR1 and CDR2 sequences are SGHTA and FQGTGA. The CDR3 loop is CASSFGSHTDTQYF. CDR3 in DNA: TGTGCCAGCAGCTTTGGCTCACACACAGATACGCAGTATTTT.

This chain connects TRBV7-6 to TRBJ1-3; D is perhaps TRBD1 (5 bases). The CDR3 totals 13 residues. Trimming stripped 5 bases from V and 4 bases from J, with 9 bases between. Per the germline V gene, CDR1 is SGHVS and CDR2 is FNYEAQ. The CDR3 DNA reads as TGTGCCAGCAGCCTGAACAGGGGAAACACCATATATTTT. Its protein is CASSLNRGNTIYF. The full variable domain, with the rest looked up from reference TRBV7-6 and TRBJ1-3, is GAGVSQSPRYKVTKRGQDVALRCDPISGHVSLYWYRQALGQGPEFLTYFNYEAQQDKSGLPNDRFSAERPEGSISTLTIQRTEQRDSAMYRCASSLNRGNTIYFGEGSWLTVV.

This clone was observed a handful of times. The V gene is TRBV18, the J gene TRBJ1-1; no firm D call. Trimming cost V 3 bases and J 6 bases, with 14 bases left between them. CDR3 length: 14 amino acids. Germline values: CDR1 KGHSH, CDR2 LQKENI. The CDR3 DNA is TGTGCCAGCTCACCTAGTAGCACCACCGCTGAAGCTTTCTTT. As protein: CASSPSSTTAEAFF.

Written as DNA, the CDR3 is TGTGCCTGGAGTCGGGGGAGCTCCTACGAGCAGTACTTC. As protein: CAWSRGSSYEQYF. The gene calls are TRBV30 and TRBJ2-7; D possibly corresponds to TRBD2 (6 bases). The CDR3 length is 13 residues. Germline V gene sequence: CDR1 GTSNPN, CDR2 SVGIG (reference sequence). Trimming stripped 2 bases from V and 0 bases from J, with 8 bases between.